One sample yielded the 32 T cell receptor beta chains listed below, sequenced in a study of blood T cells in healthy people across ages. Combining a sample-barcoded 5' primer with a J-beta primer mix, a second PCR ran for 7 to 11 cycles. TCRdb reanalysed the 5' RACE reads using MiXCR and keeps one entry per CDR3 protein. The sample lists about 1 million distinct CDR3 sequences, 45% occurring once. Sequenced: blood. The source of these receptors is a woman aged 60-75 years in good health.

The rearrangement uses TRBV9 and TRBJ2-5, with TRBD2 matching over 11 bases. The CDR3 spans 19 residues. V dropped 0 bases and J dropped 2; count of bases not matched to a gene: 12. The germline V gene has CDR1 SGDLS and CDR2 YYNGEE. The CDR3 DNA reads TGTGCCAGCAGCGTAGGCTCCCCCGGGACTAGCGGAGAACAAGAGACCCAGTACTTC. Translation: CASSVGSPGTSGEQETQYF.

This clonotype was observed many times. V gene TRBV6-5 combines with J gene TRBJ2-3; a possible D gene is TRBD2 (6 bases). Trimming cost V 2 bases and J 8 bases, with 11 bases left between them. The CDR3 length is 13 residues. From germline, CDR1 is MNHEY and CDR2 SVGAGI. The CDR3 spells CASSYLGDSTQYF. CDR3 sequence (DNA): TGTGCCAGCAGTTACCTGGGGGACTCTACGCAGTATTTT.

The J gene is TRBJ2-7, the V gene TRBV20-1; 10 bases fit TRBD2. The assigned J gene may be wrong: the sequence end matches TRBJ2-5 better. Germline CDR1 is DFQATT and CDR2 is SNEGSKA (reference sequence). The CDR3 has 16 residues. The DNA of the CDR3 is TGCAGTGCTAGCCGCGTAGCGGGAGGAGGGGATGAGACCCAGTACTTC. Its protein is CSASRVAGGGDETQYF.

The chain has TRBV20-1 and TRBJ2-3, with TRBD1 matching 8 bases. Trimming at V came to 5 bases and at J to 4 bases, leaving 8 bases not matched to a gene. CDR1 is DFQATT, CDR2 SNEGSKA, per germline (reference sequence). This CDR3 has 14 amino acids. CDR3 DNA: TGCAGTGCTTCCATCCCAGGGGGCCCAGATACGCAGTATTTT. Protein sequence: CSASIPGGPDTQYF.

V and J are TRBV14 and TRBJ2-1, with D maybe TRBD1 (5 bases). Per the germline V gene, CDR1 is SGHDN and CDR2 is FVKESK. CDR3 length equals 12 residues. V was clipped by 8 bases and J by 6 bases, with 11 bases between them. This chain's CDR3 is CASRDDSNEQFF. Written as DNA, the CDR3 is TGTGCCAGCCGCGATGACAGCAATGAGCAGTTCTTC.

To note about this clonotype: This may stem from a read error, because a much larger clone lies one nucleotide away. This chain links TRBV24-1 with TRBJ2-4; a weak D match, TRBD1 (5 bases). The J call may be incorrect, as the DNA end agrees better with TRBJ2-7. Germline CDR1 reads KGHDR; CDR2 reads SFDVKD. CDR3 size: 13 residues. The CDR3 region has the DNA TGTGTCACCAGTGATTTCGCAGGGATCGAGCAGTACTTC. Protein: CVTSDFAGIEQYF.

The chain couples TRBV19 to TRBJ2-1; 10 positions agree with TRBD2. The CDR3 loop spans 14 amino acids. J gave up 8 bases and V 11 bases, and 12 bases lay outside the gene matches. Germline lookup yields CDR1 LNHDA and CDR2 SQIVND (reference sequence). DNA of the CDR3: TGTGCCTCGAAGAGGGCTAGCGGGAGTGATGAGCAGTTCTTC. Translating it yields CASKRASGSDEQFF.

This clonotype has just one count. This rearrangement joins TRBV21-1 to TRBJ2-7; TRBD2, the D gene given by the table, was not confirmed from the DNA. TRBV21-1 is a known pseudogene. This CDR3 comprises 24 residues. The CDR3 region has the DNA TGTGCCAGCAGCAAGACGTCCCTCCGGAAACTCCCCCCGGGACTAGCGGGAGTAGGCTACGAGCAGTACTTC. This sequence encodes CASSKTSLRKLPPGLAGVGYEQYF.

This chain links TRBV12-3 or TRBV12-4 with TRBJ1-2, with TRBD1 matching 7 bases. The CDR3 is 13 amino acids. The V segment lost 3 bases and the J segment 8 bases; nucleotides outside the gene matches: 6. The CDR3: CASSFQGGGGYTF. DNA of the CDR3: TGTGCCAGCAGTTTTCAGGGGGGTGGGGGCTACACCTTC.

V and J are TRBV27 and TRBJ2-7; D might be TRBD1 (6 bases). The ends were cut back, 8 bases at V and 1 base at J, with 15 bases in the middle. Germline CDR1 and CDR2: MNHEY and SMNVEV (reference sequence). The CDR3 spans 14 residues. The CDR3 bases are TGTGCCAGCCGCTCCTGGGACACATCCTACGAGCAGTACTTC. It codes for CASRSWDTSYEQYF.

The chain has TRBV5-1 and TRBJ2-1; no firm D call. Trimming left V 3 bases short and J 3 bases short, with 10 bases between. From germline, CDR1 is SGHRS and CDR2 YFSETQ. The CDR3 runs 14 residues. CDR3 protein: CASSWARRYNEQFF. DNA for the CDR3: TGCGCCAGCAGCTGGGCGAGACGCTACAATGAGCAGTTCTTC.

This clonotype was detected only once. This chain joins TRBV24-1 and TRBJ2-1; a weak D match, TRBD2 (6 bases). The CDR3 consists of 14 residues. V gave up 5 bases and J gave up 8 bases, with 15 bases separating them. The germline V gene has CDR1 KGHDR and CDR2 SFDVKD. CDR3 region: CATSGTGVADEQFF. The DNA of the CDR3 is TGTGCCACCAGTGGAACGGGAGTAGCAGATGAGCAGTTCTTC.

The chain carries TRBV6-6 and TRBJ2-1, with D perhaps matching TRBD1 (6 bases). V was pared by 6 bases and J by 5 bases, with 14 bases between. The CDR3 extends over 14 amino acids. Germline V gene lookup returns CDR1 MNHNY and CDR2 SVGAGI (reference sequence). The chain's CDR3 is CASRSRGQNNEQFF. The CDR3 DNA follows: TGTGCCAGCAGAAGCCGCGGACAGAACAATGAGCAGTTCTTC.

This clonotype occurred a few times. The chain couples TRBV20-1 to TRBJ1-2, with D uncertain. Trimming removed 2 bases from V and 4 bases from J, with 11 bases in between. The CDR3 covers 13 residues. CDR1 and CDR2 (germline): DFQATT, SNEGSKA (reference sequence). The CDR3 spells CSARRQNVYGYTF. The CDR3 region has the DNA TGCAGTGCTAGACGGCAGAACGTCTATGGCTACACCTTC.

The genes are TRBV7-8 and TRBJ2-7; either TRBD1 or TRBD2 may fit D (5 bases each). Germline V lookup: CDR1 SGHVS, CDR2 FQNEAQ. Deletions cut 8 bases from V and 2 bases from J, with 13 bases between. This CDR3 region has 13 residues. CDR3 amino acids: CASAQGETYEQYF. The CDR3 DNA reads as TGTGCCAGCGCACAAGGGGAGACCTACGAGCAGTACTTC.

The chain employs TRBV27 and TRBJ2-4; D not resolved. Germline values: CDR1 MNHEY, CDR2 SMNVEV (reference sequence). Deletions cut 0 bases from V and 0 bases from J, with 6 bases between. The CDR3 is 15 residues long. CDR3 sequence reads: CASSLSRVAKNIQYF. CDR3 coding DNA: TGTGCCAGCAGTTTATCGAGAGTAGCCAAAAACATTCAGTACTTC.

In nucleotides, the CDR3 is TGTGCCAGCGCTCGGACAGTGCGTGGCTACACCTTC. It encodes CASARTVRGYTF. V gene TRBV2 combines with J gene TRBJ1-2; tentative D call: TRBD1 (6 bases). Deletions cut 8 bases from V and 7 bases from J, with 14 bases between. There are 12 residues in the CDR3. In germline, CDR1 is SNHLY, CDR2 FYNNEI.

The chain recombines TRBV7-6 with TRBJ2-5; 7 bases agree with TRBD2. This CDR3 comprises 15 residues. Germline CDR1 SGHVS, CDR2 FNYEAQ. The V gene end was trimmed by 3 bases and the J gene end by 11 bases; junction bases not matched to a gene: 15. In nucleotides, the CDR3 is TGTGCCAGCAGCTTGGCGGGGGTATCGGCGTCTCGGCAGTACTTC. This encodes CASSLAGVSASRQYF.

This clonotype came up a few times. J is TRBJ2-1 and V is TRBV7-2; no clear D gene. Germline CDR1 is SGHTA and CDR2 is FQGNSA. The CDR3 extends over 12 amino acids. Trimming took 5 bases from V and 13 from J, leaving 15 bases between them. The CDR3 protein is CASSRPGGLQFF. The CDR3 DNA sequence: TGTGCCAGCAGCCGTCCGGGTGGGTTACAGTTCTTC.

The rearrangement links TRBV6-5 to TRBJ2-7, with D tentatively TRBD1 or TRBD2 (5 bases each). The germline gives CDR1 MNHEY, CDR2 SVGAGI. The CDR3 spans 14 residues. V was cut by 6 bases and J by 4 bases, with 16 bases left in between. The chain's CDR3 is CASSPGTVEYEQYF. CDR3 in DNA: TGTGCCAGCAGCCCAGGGACGGTGGAATACGAGCAGTACTTC.

The CDR3 here is CASNVRGPSYEQYF. The DNA for the CDR3 is TGTGCCAGCAATGTCCGGGGGCCCTCCTACGAGCAGTACTTC. This chain joins TRBV2 and TRBJ2-7; D may be TRBD1 or TRBD2 (6 bases each). The V end was cut by 7 bases, the J end by 0 bases, with 13 bases between. In germline, CDR1 is SNHLY, CDR2 FYNNEI. The CDR3 spans 14 residues.

J is TRBJ2-7 and V is TRBV12-3 or TRBV12-4; TRBD2 matches at 9 bases. After removal of 5 bases from V and 2 bases from J, the junction contained 4 bases not matched to a gene. The CDR3 has 14 residues. This CDR3 reads CASSATSGAYEQYF. CDR3 DNA: TGTGCCAGCAGTGCGACTAGCGGAGCCTACGAGCAGTACTTC.

This clonotype has more than one count but fewer than ten. This rearrangement joins TRBV15 to TRBJ2-5; D may be TRBD1 (6 bases). This CDR3 comprises 16 residues. CDR1 is LNHNV, CDR2 YYDKDF, per germline (reference sequence). With 0 bases removed from V and 5 bases from J, the gap between germline ends came to 16 bases. The CDR3 loop is CATSRDLIGGGETQYF. For the CDR3, the DNA is TGTGCCACCAGCAGAGATCTTATTGGGGGCGGGGAGACCCAGTACTTC.

This clonotype was observed a handful of times. This rearrangement joins TRBV27 to TRBJ2-1; D assignment may be TRBD1 or TRBD2 (5 bases each). This CDR3 comprises 15 residues. Germline V gene data show CDR1 as MNHEY and CDR2 as SMNVEV (reference sequence). V dropped 5 bases and J dropped 1 base, with 12 bases sitting between them. CDR3 residues: CASSIGAGSYNEQFF. The CDR3 DNA reads as TGTGCCAGCAGTATCGGGGCTGGGTCCTACAATGAGCAGTTCTTC.

The V and J genes are TRBV5-1 and TRBJ1-1; TRBD1 matches at 7 bases. Unmatched junction bases numbered 11, after V lost 4 bases and J lost 8 bases. Germline lookup yields CDR1 SGHRS and CDR2 YFSETQ. This CDR3 comprises 14 residues. CDR3 loop: CASSISGGLGEAFF. The CDR3 DNA is TGCGCCAGCAGCATATCAGGGGGTCTCGGGGAAGCTTTCTTT.

This chain uses TRBV7-6 with TRBJ2-2; 11 bases agree with TRBD2. The CDR3 consists of 16 residues. The trim removed 5 bases at V and 2 bases at J, leaving 4 bases unmatched. The germline V gene has CDR1 SGHVS and CDR2 FNYEAQ. The CDR3 nucleotides are TGTGCCAGCAGCGAGACTAGCGGGGTTAACACCGGGGAGCTGTTTTTT. Protein sequence: CASSETSGVNTGELFF.

The rearrangement joins TRBV5-1 to TRBJ2-3, with D perhaps TRBD2 (5 bases). CDR3 length: 12 residues. V gave up 6 bases and J gave up 5 bases, with 10 bases separating them. Germline-derived CDR1 and CDR2 are SGHRS and YFSETQ. CDR3 bases: TGCGCCAGCACCGGGGTGGTAGATACGCAGTATTTT. It codes for CASTGVVDTQYF.

The rearrangement links TRBV6-2 or TRBV6-3 to TRBJ1-5, with D unresolved. This CDR3 comprises 15 residues. V was cut by 0 bases and J by 0 bases, with 6 bases left in between. The V gene's germline CDR1 is MNHEY and CDR2 SVGEGT. CDR3 loop: CASSYSVNSNQPQHF. For the CDR3, the DNA is TGTGCCAGCAGTTACTCAGTAAATAGCAATCAGCCCCAGCATTTT.

This clonotype was recorded a few times. The rearrangement joins TRBV20-1 to TRBJ2-4; 14 bases line up with TRBD2. The CDR3 sequence is 18 residues long. J gave up 3 bases and V 5 bases, and 12 bases lay outside the gene matches. Germline V gene lookup returns CDR1 DFQATT and CDR2 SNEGSKA (reference sequence). CDR3 loop: CSASGTSGSMNVKNIQYF. The DNA of the CDR3 is TGCAGTGCTTCCGGGACTAGCGGGAGTATGAACGTCAAAAACATTCAGTACTTC.

V and J are TRBV10-3 and TRBJ1-2; no clear D gene. V gave up 4 bases and J gave up 0 bases, with 3 bases separating them. Germline assignment: CDR1 ENHRY and CDR2 SYGVKD. The length of the CDR3 is 12 residues. The CDR3 region is CAISGSNYGYTF. The CDR3 region has the DNA TGTGCCATCAGTGGATCTAACTATGGCTACACCTTC.

This clonotype appeared a few times. The CDR3 loop is CASSLAGLAEAMQFF. Here the CDR3 DNA reads TGCGCCAGCAGCTTGGCCGGACTAGCGGAAGCGATGCAGTTCTTC. This chain joins TRBV5-1 and TRBJ2-1, with TRBD2 identical over 10 bases. J gave up 12 bases and V 0 bases, and 9 bases lay outside the gene matches. This CDR3 region has 15 residues. Germline V CDR1 and CDR2: SGHRS, YFSETQ.

This clonotype came up many times. The chain has TRBV28 and TRBJ2-7; D possibly uses TRBD1 or TRBD2 (5 bases each). The CDR3 covers 15 residues. Germline loops: CDR1 MDHEN, CDR2 SYDVKM. Trimming stripped 4 bases from V and 2 bases from J, with 15 bases between. The CDR3: CASSWGSQATYEQYF. In nucleotides, the CDR3 is TGTGCCAGCAGTTGGGGGAGTCAGGCGACCTACGAGCAGTACTTC. Using reference TRBV28 and TRBJ2-7 for the parts outside the CDR3, the full variable domain is DVKVTQSSRYLVKRTGEKVFLECVQDMDHENMFWYRQDPGLGLRLIYFSYDVKMKEKGDIPEGYSVSREKKERFSLILESASTNQTSMYLCASSWGSQATYEQYFGPGTRLTVT.